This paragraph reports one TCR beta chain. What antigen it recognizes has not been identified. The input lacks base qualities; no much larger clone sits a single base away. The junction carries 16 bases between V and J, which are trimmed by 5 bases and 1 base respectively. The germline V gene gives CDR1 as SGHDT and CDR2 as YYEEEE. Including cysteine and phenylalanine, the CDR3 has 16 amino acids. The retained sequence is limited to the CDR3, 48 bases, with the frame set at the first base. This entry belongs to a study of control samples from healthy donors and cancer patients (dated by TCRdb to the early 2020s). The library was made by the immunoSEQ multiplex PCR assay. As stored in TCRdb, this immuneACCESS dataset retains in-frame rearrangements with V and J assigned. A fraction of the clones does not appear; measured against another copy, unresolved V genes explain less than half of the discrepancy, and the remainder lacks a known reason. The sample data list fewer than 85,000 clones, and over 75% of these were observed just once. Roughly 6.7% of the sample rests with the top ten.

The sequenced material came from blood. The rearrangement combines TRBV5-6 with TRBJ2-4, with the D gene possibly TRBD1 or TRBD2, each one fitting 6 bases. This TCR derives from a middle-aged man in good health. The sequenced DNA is TGTGCCAGCAGACGTCGGGGGCGGTTTGCCAAAAACATTCAGTACTTC. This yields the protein CASRRRGRFAKNIQYF.